The 15 T cell receptor beta chains listed next were all sequenced from one sample in a study of cytomegalovirus exposure and HLA in healthy donors. PCR primers comprised 60 Vbeta and 13 Jbeta primers. Profiling relied on immunoSEQ multiplex PCR, and the TCRdb table lists in-frame clones only, not all of them. Its clone listing holds tens of thousands of clones. The sequenced material came from PBMCs. These receptors all come from a male donor in good health and CMV-seronegative.

The rearrangement links TRBV19 to TRBJ1-6; 9 positions match TRBD1. The CDR3 has 15 residues. V was pared by 8 bases and J by 0 bases, with 2 bases of the junction left unmatched. Germline values: CDR1 LNHDA, CDR2 SQIVND (reference sequence). CDR3 bases: TGTGCCAGTGGGACAGGGAGCTCCTATAATTCACCCCTCCACTTT. This codes for CASGTGSSYNSPLHF.

This chain connects TRBV12-5 to TRBJ2-7; 8 bases fit TRBD2. CDR1 LGHNT and CDR2 FRNRAP come from the germline V gene. V shed 0 bases, J shed 3 bases, and the junction held 4 bases outside the gene matches. The length of the CDR3 is 15 residues. The CDR3 DNA reads as TGTGCTAGTGGTTTGGTACGACTAGCGTTCTACGAGCAGTACTTC. It yields the protein CASGLVRLAFYEQYF.

This rearrangement joins TRBV30 to TRBJ2-2; 10 bases fit TRBD2. The length of the CDR3 is 16 residues. Germline V gene sequence: CDR1 GTSNPN, CDR2 SVGIG (reference sequence). Trimming removed 5 bases from V and 3 bases from J; junction bases left unmatched: 9. DNA for the CDR3: TGTGCCTGGCGCCCAGCGGGGGGGCCATACACCGGGGAGCTGTTTTTT. Encoded protein: CAWRPAGGPYTGELFF.

In the case of this clone: At one end the junction does not follow the germline gene, possibly because of a read error. The chain combines TRBV6-5 with TRBJ2-7; TRBD1 agrees at 7 bases. The CDR3 totals 14 residues. From germline, CDR1 is MNHEY and CDR2 SVGAGI. The chain's CDR3 is CTSSPGQALYEQYF. CDR3 DNA: TGTACCAGCAGTCCTGGACAGGCCCTCTACGAGCAGTACTTC.

The rearrangement links TRBV27 to TRBJ1-5, with 7 bases fitting TRBD1. This CDR3 region has 19 residues. The germline V gene encodes CDR1 MNHEY and CDR2 SMNVEV (reference sequence). J lost 4 bases, V lost 1 base, and 16 bases had no gene match. The CDR3 sequence is CASSLFWTGSRSWNQPQHF. The DNA of the CDR3 is TGTGCCAGCAGTTTATTTTGGACAGGTTCGCGGAGTTGGAATCAGCCCCAGCATTTT.

The V gene is TRBV7-9, the J gene TRBJ1-1; tentatively, D is TRBD1 (6 bases). Germline V gene data show CDR1 as SEHNR and CDR2 as FQNEAQ (reference sequence). Trimming removed 8 bases from V and 1 base from J, with 17 bases in between. This CDR3 spans 15 amino acids. The DNA of the CDR3 is TGTGCCAGCCTTTATCGAGGACAGACGAACACTGAAGCTTTCTTT. Translating gives CASLYRGQTNTEAFF.

The chain is built from TRBV29-1 and TRBJ2-2; maybe TRBD1 (6 bases). The length of the CDR3 is 14 residues. Trimming removed 1 base at V and 1 base at J, with 7 bases between. Germline V gene lookup returns CDR1 SQVTM and CDR2 ANQGSEA. The CDR3 DNA reads as TGCAGCGTTGAAGGGGGGCTGAACACCGGGGAGCTGTTTTTT. It yields the protein CSVEGGLNTGELFF.

This CDR3 is CAWSSNRNTEAFF. In DNA form, the CDR3 reads TGTGCCTGGAGTTCCAATAGGAACACTGAAGCTTTCTTT. The chain links TRBV30 to TRBJ1-1; D not resolved. V lost 2 bases and J 1 base, leaving 8 bases between the germline ends. This CDR3 comprises 13 residues. Germline V gene sequence: CDR1 GTSNPN, CDR2 SVGIG (reference sequence).

The chain is built from TRBV6-4 and TRBJ1-2, with unresolved D. Germline assignment: CDR1 MRHNA and CDR2 SNTAGT. This CDR3 is built from 12 residues. Trimming took 2 bases from V and 5 from J, leaving 6 bases between them. For the CDR3, the DNA is TGTGCCAGCAGTGACGCAGGTTATGGCTACACCTTC. This gives the protein CASSDAGYGYTF.

The chain has TRBV5-5 and TRBJ1-2; D is ambiguous. The CDR3 sequence is 15 residues long. V shed 5 bases and J shed 2 bases, with 16 bases lying between them. The germline CDR1 and CDR2 sequences are SGHKS and YYEKEE (reference sequence). CDR3: CASRYMRLPNYGYTF. CDR3 in DNA: TGTGCCAGCAGATATATGCGCTTACCAAACTATGGCTACACCTTC.

This chain links TRBV18 with TRBJ2-1; D gene unclear. Deletions cut 2 bases from V and 1 base from J, with 12 bases between. This CDR3 comprises 16 residues. Germline V CDR1 and CDR2: KGHSH, LQKENI. CDR3 DNA sequence: TGTGCCAGCTCACCATTCCTAGATAGTTCCTACAATGAGCAGTTCTTC. Translating gives CASSPFLDSSYNEQFF.

The V and J genes are TRBV2 and TRBJ2-2, with D possibly matching TRBD1 (5 bases). Germline assignment: CDR1 SNHLY and CDR2 FYNNEI. The length of the CDR3 is 15 residues. V lost 4 bases, J lost 2 bases, and 11 bases lay in between. As DNA, the CDR3 is TGTGCCAGCAGTGGACAGCAATTAAACACCGGGGAGCTGTTTTTT. Protein product: CASSGQQLNTGELFF.

The chain recombines TRBV5-6 with TRBJ1-5, with D maybe TRBD1 (5 bases). Per the germline V gene, CDR1 is SGHDT and CDR2 is YYEEEE. The CDR3 covers 13 residues. Trimming shortened V by 0 bases and J by 6 bases, and 7 bases separated the two germline ends. CDR3 sequence: CASSLEGFQPQHF. The CDR3 DNA reads TGTGCCAGCAGCTTGGAGGGGTTTCAGCCCCAGCATTTT.

This chain connects TRBV19 to TRBJ2-7; D not certain. Germline CDR1 reads LNHDA; CDR2 reads SQIVND (reference sequence). This CDR3 spans 11 amino acids. V was trimmed by 5 bases and J by 7 bases, leaving 9 bases between them. The CDR3 loop reads CASSAGLEQYF. In DNA, the CDR3 is TGTGCCAGTAGTGCAGGTTTGGAGCAGTACTTC. Together with reference TRBV19 and TRBJ2-7, the CDR3 gives the full variable domain: DGGITQSPKYLFRKEGQNVTLSCEQNLNHDAMYWYRQDPGQGLRLIYYSQIVNDFQKGDIAEGYSVSREKKESFPLTVTSAQKNPTAFYLCASSAGLEQYFGPGTRLTVT.

V and J are TRBV5-8 and TRBJ2-1; 7 bases agree with TRBD2. V gave up 8 bases and J gave up 4 bases; unmatched junction bases: 18. CDR3 size: 17 residues. Looked up from germline, CDR1 is SGHTS and CDR2 is YDEGEE. CDR3 in amino acids: CASKRRAGGGTYNEQFF. In nucleotides, the CDR3 is TGTGCCAGTAAGAGGCGGGCTGGCGGGGGAACTTACAATGAGCAGTTCTTC.